This T cell receptor beta chain was documented in a study of T-cell memory formation after mild COVID-19. The overall study: TCR clusters were largely donor specific. The study, taken as a whole, reports: There was a balanced CD4/CD8 profile in clones contracting day 15 to 85, and later expanders leaned CD4+.

Comment on this clonotype: Its antigen remains unknown.

UMIs and sample barcodes were carried by the TCR alpha and TCR beta cDNA libraries that 5'RACE produced using constant-segment primers. TCRdb redid the calling of the 5' RACE reads with MiXCR, one entry per CDR3 protein. The sample has approximately 210,000 distinct CDR3 sequences, about 16% seen once. Germline V CDR1 and CDR2: MGHRA, YSYEKL. Trimming removed 2 bases at V and 3 bases at J, with 13 bases between. CDR3 size: 15 residues. The chain joins TRBV4-1 to TRBJ1-2; D is possibly TRBD1 (6 bases). Sequencing used PBMCs or a T cell subset sorted from them (not recorded which). The TCR originated in an adult woman who had mild COVID-19 (a few samples of this study predate the infection). Cell type and time point are not known. The CDR3 reads CASSQPRQVDYGYTF. The CDR3 nucleotides are TGCGCCAGCAGCCAACCCCGACAGGTGGACTATGGCTACACCTTC.